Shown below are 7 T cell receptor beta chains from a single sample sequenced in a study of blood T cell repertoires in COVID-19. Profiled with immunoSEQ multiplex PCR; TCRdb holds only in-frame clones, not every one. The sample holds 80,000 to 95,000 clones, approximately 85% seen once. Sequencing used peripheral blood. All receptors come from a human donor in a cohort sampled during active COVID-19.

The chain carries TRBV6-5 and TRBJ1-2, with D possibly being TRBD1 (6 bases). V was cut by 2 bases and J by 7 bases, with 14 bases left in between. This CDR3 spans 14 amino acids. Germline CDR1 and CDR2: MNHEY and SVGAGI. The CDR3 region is CASSYARGASGYTF. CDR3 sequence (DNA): TGTGCCAGCAGTTACGCGCGGGGGGCCAGTGGCTACACCTTC.

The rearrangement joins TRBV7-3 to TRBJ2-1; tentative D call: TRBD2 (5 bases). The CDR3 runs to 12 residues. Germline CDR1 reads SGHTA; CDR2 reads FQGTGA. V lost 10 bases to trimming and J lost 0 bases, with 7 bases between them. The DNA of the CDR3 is TGTGCCACGGGATACTCCTACAATGAGCAGTTCTTC. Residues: CATGYSYNEQFF.

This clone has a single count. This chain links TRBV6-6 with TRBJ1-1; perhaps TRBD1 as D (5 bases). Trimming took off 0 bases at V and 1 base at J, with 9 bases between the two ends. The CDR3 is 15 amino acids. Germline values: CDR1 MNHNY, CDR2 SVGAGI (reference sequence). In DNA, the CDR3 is TGTGCCAGCAGTTACTCCCAGGGAACGAACACTGAAGCTTTCTTT. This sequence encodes CASSYSQGTNTEAFF.

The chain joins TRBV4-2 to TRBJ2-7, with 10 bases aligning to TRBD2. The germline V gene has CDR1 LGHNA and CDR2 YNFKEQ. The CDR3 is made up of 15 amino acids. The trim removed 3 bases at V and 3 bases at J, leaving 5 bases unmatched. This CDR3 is CASSQVLAGLYEQYF. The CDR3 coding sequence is TGTGCCAGCAGCCAGGTACTAGCGGGGCTCTACGAGCAGTACTTC.

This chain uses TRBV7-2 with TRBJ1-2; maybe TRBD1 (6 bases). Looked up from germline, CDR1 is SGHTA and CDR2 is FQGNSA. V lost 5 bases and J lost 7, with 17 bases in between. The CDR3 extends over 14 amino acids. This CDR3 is CASSGTGYRGGYTF. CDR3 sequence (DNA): TGTGCCAGCAGCGGAACAGGGTATAGGGGTGGCTACACCTTC. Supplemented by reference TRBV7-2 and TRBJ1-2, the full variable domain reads GAGVSQSPSNKVTEKGKDVELRCDPISGHTALYWYRQSLGQGLEFLIYFQGNSAPDKSGLPSDRFSAERTGGSVSTLTIQRTQQEDSAVYLCASSGTGYRGGYTFGSGTRLTVV.

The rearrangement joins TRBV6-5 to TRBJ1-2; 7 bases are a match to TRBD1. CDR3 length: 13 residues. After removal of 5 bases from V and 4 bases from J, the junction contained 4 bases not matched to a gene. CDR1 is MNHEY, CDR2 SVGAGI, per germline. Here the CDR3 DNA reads TGTGCCAGCAGTCCACAGGGGCGCTATGGCTACACCTTC. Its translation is CASSPQGRYGYTF.

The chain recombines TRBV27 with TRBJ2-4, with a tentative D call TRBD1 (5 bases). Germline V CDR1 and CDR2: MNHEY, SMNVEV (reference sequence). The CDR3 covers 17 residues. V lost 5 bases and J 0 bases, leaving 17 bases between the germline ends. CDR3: CASSLHGRQIAKNIQYF. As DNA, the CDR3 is TGTGCCAGCAGTCTCCACGGACGACAGATAGCCAAAAACATTCAGTACTTC.